Listed below are T cell receptor beta chains from one sample, sequenced in a study of cytomegalovirus exposure and HLA in healthy donors. Repertoires were generated with immunoSEQ multiplex PCR, while TCRdb's copy carries only in-frame clones and drops some. The sample records under 200,000 clones, approximately 80% being singletons. Sequenced material: PBMCs. These receptors all stem from a woman aged 45-60 years in good health and CMV-seronegative. CDR3s include the opening cysteine and the closing phenylalanine or tryptophan. D genes are given only for firm matches. Clone size is stated in some rows and not others, as once, few, many or a class when expanded.

d_gene | abundance | j_gene | v_gene | CDR3aa | CDR3nt
NA | NA | TRBJ2-2 | TRBV5-1 | CASSRGGMDTGELFF | TGCGCCAGCAGCCGAGGAGGAATGGACACCGGGGAGCTGTTTTTT
TRBD1 | NA | TRBJ1-1 | TRBV4-2 | CASSSHRGGGTEAFF | TGTGCCAGCAGCTCTCACAGGGGGGGTGGCACTGAAGCTTTCTTT
TRBD1 | NA | TRBJ1-3 | TRBV6-5 | CASSQTGSGNTIYF | TGTGCCAGCAGTCAGACAGGGTCTGGAAACACCATATATTTT
TRBD1 | NA | TRBJ1-2 | TRBV28 | CASGRGQGSPNNYGYTF | TGTGCCAGTGGACGGGGACAGGGGTCCCCTAATAACTATGGCTACACCTTC
TRBD1 | NA | TRBJ1-1 | TRBV7-2 | CASSLGDRSIVVLDTEAFF | TGTGCCAGCAGCTTAGGGGACAGGTCAATTGTTGTTTTGGACACTGAAGCTTTCTTT
NA | NA | TRBJ1-5 | TRBV5-4 | CASSLRRANRDKGHQPQHF | TGTGCCAGCAGCTTGAGAAGGGCCAACCGGGACAAGGGACATCAGCCCCAGCATTTT
TRBD1 | NA | TRBJ1-2 | TRBV6-1 | CASSQFGTGETGYTF | TGTGCCAGCAGTCAGTTCGGGACAGGGGAAACGGGCTACACCTTC
TRBD1 | once | TRBJ1-4 | TRBV7-9 | CASSSIQGALGEKLFF | TGTGCCAGCAGTTCAATACAGGGGGCGCTTGGTGAAAAACTGTTTTTT
NA | NA | TRBJ2-4 | TRBV4-3 | CASSQAVENIQYF | TGCGCCAGCAGCCAAGCCGTCGAAAACATTCAGTACTTC
NA | NA | TRBJ1-6 | TRBV28 | CASSLPGGSLGSTSPLHF | TGTGCCAGCAGTTTACCCGGGGGGAGTCTAGGTTCCACCTCACCCCTCCACTTT
NA | NA | TRBJ2-5 | TRBV29-1 | CSASRGGETQYF | TGCAGCGCCTCCAGGGGTGGGGAGACCCAGTACTTC
NA | NA | TRBJ1-5 | TRBV19 | CASSTLKSGGNQPQHF | TGTGCCAGTAGTACCCTAAAAAGTGGCGGGAATCAGCCCCAGCATTTT
NA | NA | TRBJ2-7 | TRBV7-9 | CASSITGSKYEQYF | TGTGCCAGCAGCATAACAGGGAGTAAGTACGAGCAGTACTTC
TRBD2 | NA | TRBJ2-4 | TRBV7-2 | CASSAGGIQYF | TGTGCCAGCAGCGCGGGGGGCATTCAGTACTTC
TRBD1 | once | TRBJ1-1 | TRBV14 | CASSRPGTGTNTEAFF | TGTGCCAGCAGCCGACCCGGGACAGGGACGAACACTGAAGCTTTCTTT
TRBD1 | NA | TRBJ1-2 | TRBV5-1 | CASSFDGTGIYGYTF | TGCGCCAGCAGCTTCGACGGGACAGGGATCTATGGCTACACCTTC
NA | NA | TRBJ1-5 | TRBV6-6 | CASSPPYSNQPQHF | TGTGCCAGCAGCCCCCCCTATAGCAATCAGCCCCAGCATTTT
TRBD1 | NA | TRBJ2-7 | TRBV7-8 | CASSLEGGSWEYF | TGTGCCAGCAGCTTAGAAGGGGGCTCCTGGGAGTACTTC
TRBD1 | NA | TRBJ1-4 | TRBV5-1 | CASSPGQAATNEKLFF | TGCGCCAGCAGCCCAGGACAGGCAGCAACTAATGAAAAACTGTTTTTT
TRBD2 | NA | TRBJ2-3 | TRBV7-9 | CASSPGLAGVSTDTQYF | TGTGCCAGCAGCCCGGGACTAGCGGGAGTTAGCACAGATACGCAGTATTTT
NA | NA | TRBJ1-6 | TRBV18 | CASSPGRREKNSPLHF | TGTGCCAGCTCACCAGGGAGGAGAGAAAAGAATTCACCCCTCCACTTT
NA | few | TRBJ2-1 | TRBV6-1 | CASKNGQIPAEQFF | TGTGCCAGCAAGAACGGACAGATTCCGGCTGAGCAGTTCTTC
NA | NA | TRBJ2-7 | TRBV28 | CASSPHPYEQYF | TGTGCCAGCAGTCCACACCCATACGAGCAGTACTTC
TRBD2 | NA | TRBJ2-1 | TRBV14 | CASSQETGGGRVEQFF | TGTGCCAGCAGCCAAGAAACGGGGGGCGGGAGGGTTGAGCAGTTCTTC
NA | once | TRBJ2-2 | TRBV20-1 | CSSGKTGELFF | TGCAGTTCAGGAAAGACCGGGGAGCTGTTTTTT
TRBD1 | once | TRBJ2-7 | TRBV5-1 | CASSLGQGVTYEQYF | TGCGCCAGCAGCTTGGGTCAGGGGGTTACCTACGAGCAGTACTTC
NA | NA | TRBJ1-6 | TRBV5-5 | CASSLESSYNSPLHF | TGTGCCAGCAGCTTGGAGAGCTCCTATAATTCACCCCTCCACTTT
TRBD1 | NA | TRBJ1-1 | TRBV5-1 | CASSLAGTGEKAFF | TGCGCCAGCAGCTTGGCCGGGACAGGGGAGAAAGCTTTCTTT
TRBD2 | NA | TRBJ2-5 | TRBV19 | CASSARLAGNQETQYF | TGTGCCAGTAGTGCCCGCCTAGCGGGGAATCAAGAGACCCAGTACTTC
NA | NA | TRBJ2-3 | TRBV30 | CAWNIGATDTQYF | TGTGCCTGGAATATAGGGGCAACAGATACGCAGTATTTT
NA | NA | TRBJ1-3 | TRBV9 | CASSIGLSGNTIYF | TGTGCCAGCAGCATAGGTCTCTCTGGAAACACCATATATTTT
NA | NA | TRBJ2-3 | TRBV5-4 | CASSGGTPDTQYF | TGTGCCAGCAGCGGGGGGACTCCAGATACGCAGTATTTT
TRBD1 | NA | TRBJ1-6 | TRBV28 | CASSLGQGFNSPLHF | TGTGCCAGCAGTTTAGGACAGGGCTTTAATTCACCCCTCCACTTT
NA | NA | TRBJ2-1 | TRBV6-1 | CASSEFQGLGSYNEQFF | TGTGCCAGCAGTGAATTTCAGGGTTTGGGTTCCTACAATGAGCAGTTCTTC
TRBD2 | NA | TRBJ2-3 | TRBV7-6 | CASSLDPSGRPPDTQYF | TGTGCCAGCAGCTTAGATCCCAGCGGGAGGCCCCCCGATACGCAGTATTTT
NA | NA | TRBJ2-3 | TRBV18 | CASSPFHGQSTDTQYF | TGTGCCAGCTCACCTTTTCACGGACAGAGCACAGATACGCAGTATTTT
NA | NA | TRBJ2-1 | TRBV25-1 | CASSDLDLPPRDEQFF | TGTGCCAGCAGTGATTTGGATTTACCTCCCCGGGATGAGCAGTTCTTC
NA | few | TRBJ1-3 | TRBV6-5 | CASSLGLSGNTIYF | TGTGCCAGCAGCCTGGGACTTAGTGGAAACACCATATATTTT
NA | NA | TRBJ1-4 | TRBV18 | CASSPSQGYEKLFF | TGTGCCAGCTCACCATCTCAGGGCTATGAAAAACTGTTTTTT
TRBD2 | NA | TRBJ2-7 | TRBV28 | CASSLWGLALPEQYF | TGTGCCAGCAGTTTATGGGGACTAGCCCTCCCCGAGCAGTACTTC
NA | NA | TRBJ2-2 | TRBV18 | CASSPGPDIGAGELFF | TGTGCCAGCTCACCGGGGCCCGATATTGGGGCCGGGGAGCTGTTTTTT
NA | NA | TRBJ1-2 | TRBV4-2 | CASSQVQANYGYTF | TGTGCCAGCAGCCAAGTTCAGGCGAACTATGGCTACACCTTC
TRBD2 | NA | TRBJ2-1 | TRBV7-2 | CASSFLWGTSIIHEQFF | TGTGCCAGCAGCTTCCTTTGGGGGACTAGCATTATCCATGAGCAGTTCTTC
TRBD1 | NA | TRBJ1-1 | TRBV6-5 | CASRGQGRNTEAFF | TGTGCCAGCAGGGGACAGGGGAGGAACACTGAAGCTTTCTTT
NA | few | TRBJ2-5 | TRBV19 | CASSSGETQYF | TGTGCCAGTAGTTCGGGGGAGACCCAGTACTTC